The following is a TCR beta chain sequence with its context. It was CD45RO-negative cells, positively selected for CCR7, that made up naive CD8 cells, with terminally differentiated effector memory CD45RA+ cells excluded. The data are from a study of shared clonotypes between healthy human individuals. Several immunoSEQ plates received, in even portions, the genomic DNA of each subset. Sequencing was performed with immunoSEQ multiplex PCR; in TCRdb, only in-frame clones are kept and a portion is missing. The data show about 2 million clones, about 95% seen once. This CDR3 has 16 amino acids. Germline values: CDR1 MNHEY, CDR2 SMNVEV (reference sequence). The ends were cut back, 3 bases at V and 0 bases at J, with 15 bases in the middle.

The TCR originated in a man younger than 35 in good health. Sequenced material: naive CD8+ T cells sorted from blood. The gene calls are TRBV27 and TRBJ2-7; D is undetermined. The CDR3 coding sequence is TGTGCCAGCAGTTTCAGCTGGGCCAAGAGCTCCTACGAGCAGTACTTC. Residues: CASSFSWAKSSYEQYF.